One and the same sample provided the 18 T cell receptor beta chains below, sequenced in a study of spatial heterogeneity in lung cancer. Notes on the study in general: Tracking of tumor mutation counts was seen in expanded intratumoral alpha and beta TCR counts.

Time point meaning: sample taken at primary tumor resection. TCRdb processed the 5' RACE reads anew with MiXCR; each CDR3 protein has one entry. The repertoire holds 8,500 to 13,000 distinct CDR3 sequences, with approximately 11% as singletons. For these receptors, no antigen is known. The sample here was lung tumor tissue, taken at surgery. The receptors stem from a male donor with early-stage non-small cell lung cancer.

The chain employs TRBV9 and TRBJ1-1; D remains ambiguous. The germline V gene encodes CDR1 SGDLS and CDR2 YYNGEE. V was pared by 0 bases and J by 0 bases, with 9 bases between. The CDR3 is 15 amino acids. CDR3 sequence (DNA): TGTGCCAGCAGCGTAGGCAGATACATGAACACTGAAGCTTTCTTT. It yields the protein CASSVGRYMNTEAFF.

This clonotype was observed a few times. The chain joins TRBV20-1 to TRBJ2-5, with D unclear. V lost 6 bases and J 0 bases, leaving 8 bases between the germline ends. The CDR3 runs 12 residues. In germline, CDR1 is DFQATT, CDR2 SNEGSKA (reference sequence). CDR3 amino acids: CSADGDQETQYF. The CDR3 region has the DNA TGCAGTGCAGACGGAGACCAAGAGACCCAGTACTTC.

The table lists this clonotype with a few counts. CDR3 nucleotides: TGCGCCAGCAGCACCGGGACTATAACAGAAGCTTTCTTT. This gives the protein CASSTGTITEAFF. The chain employs TRBV5-1 and TRBJ1-1; D perhaps matches TRBD1 (5 bases). Germline CDR1 and CDR2: SGHRS and YFSETQ. The V end was cut by 4 bases, the J end by 8 bases, with 15 bases between. This CDR3 has 13 amino acids.

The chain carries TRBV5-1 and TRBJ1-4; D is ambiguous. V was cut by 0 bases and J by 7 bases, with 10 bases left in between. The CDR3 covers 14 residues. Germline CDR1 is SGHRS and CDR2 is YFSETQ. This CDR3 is CASSLDWAPEKLFF. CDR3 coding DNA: TGCGCCAGCAGCTTGGATTGGGCCCCTGAAAAACTGTTTTTT. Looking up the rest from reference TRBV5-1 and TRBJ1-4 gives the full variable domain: KAGVTQTPRYLIKTRGQQVTLSCSPISGHRSVSWYQQTPGQGLQFLFEYFSETQRNKGNFPGRFSGRQFSNSRSEMNVSTLELGDSALYLCASSLDWAPEKLFFGSGTQLSVL.

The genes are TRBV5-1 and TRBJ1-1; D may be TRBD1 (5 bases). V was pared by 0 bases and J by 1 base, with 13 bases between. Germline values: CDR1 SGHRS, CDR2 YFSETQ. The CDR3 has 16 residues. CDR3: CASSLAGSLGNTEAFF. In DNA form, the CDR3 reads TGCGCCAGCAGCTTGGCAGGGTCACTGGGGAACACTGAAGCTTTCTTT.

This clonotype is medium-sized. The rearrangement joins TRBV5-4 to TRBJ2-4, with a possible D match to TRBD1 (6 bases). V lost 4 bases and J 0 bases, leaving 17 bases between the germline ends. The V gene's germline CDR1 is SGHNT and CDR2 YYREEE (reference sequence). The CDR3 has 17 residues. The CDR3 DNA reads TGTGCCAGCAGCACGGGACATCAGACCGTAGCCAAAAACATTCAGTACTTC. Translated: CASSTGHQTVAKNIQYF.

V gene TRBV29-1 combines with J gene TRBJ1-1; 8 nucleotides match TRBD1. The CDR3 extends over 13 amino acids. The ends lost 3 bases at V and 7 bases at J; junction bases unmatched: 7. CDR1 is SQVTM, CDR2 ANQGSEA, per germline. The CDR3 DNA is TGCAGCGTTGAGGGACAGGTGAGGATTGAAGCTTTCTTT. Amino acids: CSVEGQVRIEAFF.

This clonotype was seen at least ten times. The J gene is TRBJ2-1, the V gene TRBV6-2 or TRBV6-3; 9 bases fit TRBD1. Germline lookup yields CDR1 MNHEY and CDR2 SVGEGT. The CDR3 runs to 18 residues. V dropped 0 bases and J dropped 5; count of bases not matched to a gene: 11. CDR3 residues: CASSYSRGTGGYNNEQFF. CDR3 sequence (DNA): TGTGCCAGCAGTTACTCGAGGGGAACAGGGGGCTACAACAATGAGCAGTTCTTC.

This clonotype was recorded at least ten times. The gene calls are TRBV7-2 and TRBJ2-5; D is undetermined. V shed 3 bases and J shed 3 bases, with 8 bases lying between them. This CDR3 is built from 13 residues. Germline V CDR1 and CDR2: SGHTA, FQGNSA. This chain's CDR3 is CASSFSREETQYF. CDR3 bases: TGTGCCAGCAGCTTTTCAAGGGAAGAGACCCAGTACTTC.

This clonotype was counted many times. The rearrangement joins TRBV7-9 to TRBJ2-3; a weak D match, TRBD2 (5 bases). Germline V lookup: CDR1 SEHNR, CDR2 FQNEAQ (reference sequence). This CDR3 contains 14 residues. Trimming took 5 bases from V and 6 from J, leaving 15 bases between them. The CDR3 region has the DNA TGTGCCAGCAGCCCCGGACTTTCAGGTGATACGCAGTATTTT. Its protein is CASSPGLSGDTQYF.

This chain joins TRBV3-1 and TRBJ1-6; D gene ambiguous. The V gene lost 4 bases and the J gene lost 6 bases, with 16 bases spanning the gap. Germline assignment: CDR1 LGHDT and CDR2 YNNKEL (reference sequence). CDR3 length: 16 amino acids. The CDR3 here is CASSLFRGGGNSPLHF. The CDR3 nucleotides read TGTGCCAGCAGCCTATTTCGGGGAGGTGGTAATTCACCCCTCCACTTT.

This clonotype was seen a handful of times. CDR3 residues: CASSGGTRAYNEQFF. CDR3 nucleotide sequence: TGCGCCAGCAGCGGGGGGACTAGGGCCTACAATGAGCAGTTCTTC. The V call is TRBV5-1, the J call TRBJ2-1; TRBD2 matches 8 bases. The CDR3 consists of 15 residues. Germline trimming cut 4 bases from V and 2 bases from J; bases unmatched to any gene: 5. Looked up from germline, CDR1 is SGHRS and CDR2 is YFSETQ. Full variable domain (outside the CDR3, taken from reference TRBV5-1 and TRBJ2-1): KAGVTQTPRYLIKTRGQQVTLSCSPISGHRSVSWYQQTPGQGLQFLFEYFSETQRNKGNFPGRFSGRQFSNSRSEMNVSTLELGDSALYLCASSGGTRAYNEQFFGPGTRLTVL.

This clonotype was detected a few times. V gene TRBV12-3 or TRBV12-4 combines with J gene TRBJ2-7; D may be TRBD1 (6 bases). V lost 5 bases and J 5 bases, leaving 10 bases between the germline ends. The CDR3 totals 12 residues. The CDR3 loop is CASSKDRNEQYF. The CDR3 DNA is TGTGCCAGCAGTAAGGACAGAAACGAGCAGTACTTC.

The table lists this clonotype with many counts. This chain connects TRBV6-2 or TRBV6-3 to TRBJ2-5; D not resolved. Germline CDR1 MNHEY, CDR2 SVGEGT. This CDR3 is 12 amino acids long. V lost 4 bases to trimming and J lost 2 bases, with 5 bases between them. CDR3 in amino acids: CASSSAQETQYF. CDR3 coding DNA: TGTGCCAGCAGTTCCGCTCAAGAGACCCAGTACTTC.

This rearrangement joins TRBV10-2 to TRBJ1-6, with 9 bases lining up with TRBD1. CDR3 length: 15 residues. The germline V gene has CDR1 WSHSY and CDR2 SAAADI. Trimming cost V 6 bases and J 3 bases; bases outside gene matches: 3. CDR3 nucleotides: TGCGCCAGCAGGGGGACAGGGAACTATAATTCACCCCTCCACTTT. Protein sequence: CASRGTGNYNSPLHF.

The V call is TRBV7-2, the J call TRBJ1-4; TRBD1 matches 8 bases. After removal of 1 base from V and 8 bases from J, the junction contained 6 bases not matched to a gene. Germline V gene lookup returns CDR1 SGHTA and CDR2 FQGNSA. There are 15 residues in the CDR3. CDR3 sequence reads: CASSLVRGLGEKLFF. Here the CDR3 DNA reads TGTGCCAGCAGCTTAGTCAGGGGGCTAGGGGAAAAACTGTTTTTT.

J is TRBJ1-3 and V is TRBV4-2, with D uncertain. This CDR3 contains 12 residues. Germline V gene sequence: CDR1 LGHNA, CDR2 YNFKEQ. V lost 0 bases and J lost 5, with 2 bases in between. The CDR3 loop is CASSQDRNTIYF. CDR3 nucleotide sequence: TGTGCCAGCAGCCAAGATAGAAACACCATATATTTT.

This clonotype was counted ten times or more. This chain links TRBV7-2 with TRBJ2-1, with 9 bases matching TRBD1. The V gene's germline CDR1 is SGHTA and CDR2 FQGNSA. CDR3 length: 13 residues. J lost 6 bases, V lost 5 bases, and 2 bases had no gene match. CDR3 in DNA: TGTGCCAGCAGCGAGGACAGGGGCAATGAGCAGTTCTTC. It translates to CASSEDRGNEQFF. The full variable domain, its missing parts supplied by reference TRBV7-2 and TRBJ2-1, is GAGVSQSPSNKVTEKGKDVELRCDPISGHTALYWYRQSLGQGLEFLIYFQGNSAPDKSGLPSDRFSAERTGGSVSTLTIQRTQQEDSAVYLCASSEDRGNEQFFGPGTRLTVL.